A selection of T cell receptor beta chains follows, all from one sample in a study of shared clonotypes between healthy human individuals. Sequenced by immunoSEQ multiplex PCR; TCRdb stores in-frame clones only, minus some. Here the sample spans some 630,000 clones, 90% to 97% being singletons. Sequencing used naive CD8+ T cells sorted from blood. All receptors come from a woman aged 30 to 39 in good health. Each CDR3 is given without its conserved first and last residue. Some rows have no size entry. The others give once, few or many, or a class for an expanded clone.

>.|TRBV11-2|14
ASSPVPDGHSYEQY
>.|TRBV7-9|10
ASSLSTDTQY
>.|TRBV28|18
ASSPYTGTSGSVMAGELF
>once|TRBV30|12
AWSVAASGNTIY
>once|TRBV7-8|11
ASSPAGGETQY
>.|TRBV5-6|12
ASSLQQNYNEQF
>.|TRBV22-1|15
PGSAAPGQGNTGELF
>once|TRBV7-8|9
ASGVTYEQY
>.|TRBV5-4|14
ASSLGREGNTGELF
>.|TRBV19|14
ASSILGLASNEKLF
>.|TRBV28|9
ASRNGHEQY
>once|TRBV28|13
ASSPDPSVANEQF
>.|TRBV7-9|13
ASSFGGGPTGELF
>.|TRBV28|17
ASSLGSGTSGTPQETQY
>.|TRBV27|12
ASSRRTGNYEQY
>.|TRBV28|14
ASSLNRGGYGDEQY
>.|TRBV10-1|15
ASSESTFGTIYNEQF
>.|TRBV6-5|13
ASSYGLGNTGELF
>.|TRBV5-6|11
ASSGTGLTEAF
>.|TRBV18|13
ASSLSTGQPYEQY
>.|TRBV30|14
AWSVLNSGSPDTQY
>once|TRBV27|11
ASSTGPWHEQY
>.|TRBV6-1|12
ASSQFGGNTEAF
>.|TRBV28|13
ASRKWVGTAYEQY
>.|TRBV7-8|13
ASSLVGAGTGELF
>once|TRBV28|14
ASSSPNLDRTPGYT
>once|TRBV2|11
ASREGGVNEQF
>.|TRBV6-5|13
ASTGAGGLQETQY
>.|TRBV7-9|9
ASLGGDEQF
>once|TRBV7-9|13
ASSLGSGRGYEQY
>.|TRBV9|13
ASSEGGHTNNEQF
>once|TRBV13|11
ASSLSGSYEQY
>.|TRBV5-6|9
ASSGAYEQY
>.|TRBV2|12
ASSDRTGNTEAF
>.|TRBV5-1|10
ASSFWGSEAF
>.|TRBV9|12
ASSVEGGQTEAF
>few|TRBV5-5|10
ASSSVYNEQF